This is a list of T cell receptor beta chains from one sample in a study of prognosis after radiotherapy for stage I lung cancer. TCRdb processed the multiplex PCR reads anew with MiXCR; each CDR3 protein has one entry. Altogether some 39,000 distinct CDR3 sequences are present, less than 25% being singletons, with the ten largest covering about 25%. Material: PBMCs, obtained before or after stereotactic body radiation therapy (not recorded which). The receptors were gathered from a donor over 45 with non-small cell lung cancer. Both conserved end residues are part of each CDR3. The order of the fields is J gene, V gene, CDR3 length, CDR3 protein.

>TRBJ2-7|TRBV6-1|11
CASSKGYEHYF
>TRBJ2-7|TRBV6-1|15
CASSAGTGYSYEQYF
>TRBJ1-1|TRBV27|15
CASSYDRVGNTEAFF
>TRBJ2-7|TRBV12-3/TRBV12-4|14
CASSFRGYSYEQYF
>TRBJ2-2|TRBV6-5|16
CASSFSGTGLSGEPFF
>TRBJ2-7|TRBV2|10
CASSTYEQYF
>TRBJ2-3|TRBV29-1|13
CSVEITSTDTQYF
>TRBJ1-5|TRBV30|17
CAWSVARGPGGNQPQHF
>TRBJ2-2|TRBV4-1|17
CASSPVYTTRATGELFF
>TRBJ2-2|TRBV18|17
CASSPPGDRGRGGELFF
>TRBJ2-7|TRBV19|13
CASSNTWSYEQYF
>TRBJ2-5|TRBV30|12
CAWSKGVETQYF
>TRBJ2-5|TRBV28|14
CAVFGGAVKETQYF
>TRBJ2-7|TRBV5-1|15
CASSLLADPSYEQYF
>TRBJ1-5|TRBV27|17
CASSSLGRGVSNQPQHF
>TRBJ2-1|TRBV11-1|12
CASSLDHNEQFF
>TRBJ1-3|TRBV18|16
CASSPPSGRSGNTIYF
>TRBJ1-1|TRBV10-3|14
CAISSGTGERRAFF
>TRBJ1-1|TRBV3-1|13
CASSRTGEAEAFF
>TRBJ2-5|TRBV19|16
CASSARLGGSQETQYF
>TRBJ2-3|TRBV5-1|15
CASSLVWGSTDTQYF
>TRBJ2-5|TRBV20-1|14
CSAPTGTRQETQYF
>TRBJ2-7|TRBV5-1|16
CASSLSGTGLSYEQYF
>TRBJ2-1|TRBV7-3|14
CASSLGTGSNEQFF
>TRBJ2-3|TRBV2|14
CASSGGQGGDTQYF
>TRBJ2-7|TRBV28|15
CASSQPRDRGYEQYF
>TRBJ1-1|TRBV5-1|15
CASSYTDLLNTEAFF
>TRBJ1-5|TRBV3-1|13
CASSYGPNQPQHF
>TRBJ2-7|TRBV2|14
CASEAPGQGPEQYF
>TRBJ2-3|TRBV6-4|16
CASSDGTSGGPDTQYF
>TRBJ2-7|TRBV9|15
CASSVGGRELNEQYF
>.|TRBV6-1|14
CASSGDPITDTQHF
>TRBJ1-2|TRBV20-1|14
CSASGGQRRYGYTF
>TRBJ2-1|TRBV3-1|16
CASSQDWMGRYNEQFF
>TRBJ2-3|TRBV7-9|16
CASSRGLAGAGDTQYF
>TRBJ2-5|TRBV5-4|16
CASSSTSGGRGETQYF
>TRBJ2-1|TRBV5-1|15
CASSLAFGRNNEQFF
>TRBJ2-7|TRBV6-1|13
CASSRDRTYEQYF
>TRBJ2-7|TRBV5-5|15
CASSLDLAGYYEQYF
>TRBJ2-3|TRBV2|14
CASSATGGTDTQYF
>TRBJ2-7|TRBV5-1|11
CASSLGGEQYF
>TRBJ1-1|TRBV6-1|12
CASSRRGAEAFF
>TRBJ2-1|TRBV5-1|14
CASSLGQVYNEQFF
>TRBJ1-4|TRBV9|15
CASSVLGGRGEKLFF
>TRBJ2-3|TRBV28|14
CASSLFMREDTQYF
>TRBJ2-7|TRBV15|14
CATSRVGGAYEQYF
>TRBJ2-1|TRBV3-1|15
CASSQRGQVYNEQFF
>TRBJ1-6|TRBV28|13
CASRTMRDSPLHF
>TRBJ2-3|TRBV7-2|15
CASSPSGHRTDTQYF
>TRBJ2-1|TRBV28|13
CASSLEWGGATFF
>TRBJ2-1|TRBV28|16
CASSPSPVHGFDEQFF
>TRBJ2-7|TRBV5-8|15
CASSLGDSLSYEQYF
>TRBJ2-5|TRBV3-1|12
CASSFGQETQYF
>TRBJ2-1|TRBV5-1|13
CASSPTRGNEQFF